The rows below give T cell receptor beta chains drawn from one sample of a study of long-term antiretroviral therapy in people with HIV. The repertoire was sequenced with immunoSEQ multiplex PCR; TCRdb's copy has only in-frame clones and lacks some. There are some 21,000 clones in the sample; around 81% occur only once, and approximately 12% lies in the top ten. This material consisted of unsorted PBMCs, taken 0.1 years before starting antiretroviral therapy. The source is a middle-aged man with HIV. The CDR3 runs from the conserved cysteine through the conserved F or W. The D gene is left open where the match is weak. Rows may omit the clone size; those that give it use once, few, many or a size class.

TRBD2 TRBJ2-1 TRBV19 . CASRKARVAGGTHEQFF TGTGCCAGTAGGAAGGCCCGAGTAGCGGGAGGAACCCATGAGCAGTTCTTC
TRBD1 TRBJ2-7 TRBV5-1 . CASTVDRGGEQYF TGCGCCAGCACCGTCGACAGGGGTGGAGAGCAGTACTTC
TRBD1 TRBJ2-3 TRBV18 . CASSPRTGALDTQYF TGTGCCAGCTCACCACGGACAGGGGCGTTGGATACGCAGTATTTT
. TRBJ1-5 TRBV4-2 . CASSPGGVSNQPQHF TGTGCCAGCAGCCCGGGAGGCGTTAGCAATCAGCCCCAGCATTTT
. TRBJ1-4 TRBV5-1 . CASSFYIGEKLFF TGCGCCAGCAGCTTCTATATCGGGGAAAAACTGTTTTTT
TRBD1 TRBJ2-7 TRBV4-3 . CASSLGFGTGGHEQYF TGCGCCAGCAGCCTCGGTTTCGGGACAGGGGGACACGAGCAGTACTTC
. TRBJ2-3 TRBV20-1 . CSAYRDYTQYF TGCAGTGCGTACCGGGACTATACGCAGTATTTT
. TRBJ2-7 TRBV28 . CASSFFGGDAYEQYF TGTGCCAGCAGTTTTTTCGGCGGGGACGCCTACGAGCAGTACTTC
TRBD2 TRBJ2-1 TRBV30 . CAWTSGRRNEQFF TGTGCCTGGACTAGCGGGAGAAGAAATGAGCAGTTCTTC
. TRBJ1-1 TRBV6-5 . CASSYSGLGGEAFF TGTGCCAGCAGTTATTCAGGGTTGGGGGGTGAAGCTTTCTTT
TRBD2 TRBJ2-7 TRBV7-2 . CASSLEAGRAYEQYF TGTGCCAGCAGCTTAGAGGCCGGGAGGGCTTACGAGCAGTACTTC
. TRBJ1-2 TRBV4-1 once CASSPSTAVANYGYTF TGCGCCAGCAGCCCCTCGACAGCCGTAGCTAACTATGGCTACACCTTC
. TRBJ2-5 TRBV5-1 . CASSLAGVQETQYF TGCGCCAGCAGCTTGGCCGGGGTCCAAGAGACCCAGTACTTC
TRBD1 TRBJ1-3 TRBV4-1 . CASSQDGDRAFGAGNTIYF TGCGCCAGCAGCCAAGATGGGGACAGGGCGTTTGGGGCTGGAAACACCATATATTTT
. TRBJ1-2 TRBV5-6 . CASSLVYNGYGYTF TGTGCCAGCAGCTTGGTCTACAACGGCTATGGCTACACCTTC
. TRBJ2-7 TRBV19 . CASSIRPGYEQYF TGTGCCAGTAGTATTCGGCCCGGGTACGAGCAGTACTTC
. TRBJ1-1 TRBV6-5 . CASTQRVNTEAFF TGTGCCAGCACCCAAAGGGTGAACACTGAAGCTTTCTTT
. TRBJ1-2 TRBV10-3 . CAISEIDSGLGGYTF TGTGCCATCAGTGAGATTGACAGTGGTTTGGGTGGCTACACCTTC
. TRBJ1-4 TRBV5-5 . CASSSLGRKLFF TGTGCCAGCAGCTCTTTGGGCCGAAAACTGTTTTTT
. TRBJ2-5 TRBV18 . CASSPRDQETQYF TGTGCCAGCTCACCCCGCGACCAAGAGACCCAGTACTTC
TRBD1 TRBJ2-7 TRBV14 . CASSPRGGQGSYEQYF TGTGCCAGCAGCCCAAGAGGGGGACAGGGGTCCTACGAGCAGTACTTC
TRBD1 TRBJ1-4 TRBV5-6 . CASSAGTDANEKLFF TGTGCCAGCAGTGCTGGGACAGATGCTAATGAAAAACTGTTTTTT
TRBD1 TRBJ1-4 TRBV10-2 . CASTGGSEKLFF TGCGCCAGCACAGGGGGCAGTGAAAAACTGTTTTTT
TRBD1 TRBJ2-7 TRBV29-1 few CSVNRGYEQYF TGCAGCGTCAACAGGGGGTACGAGCAGTACTTC
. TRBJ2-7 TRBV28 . CVSSPRPRQVEQYF TGTGTCAGCAGTCCCCGACCCCGACAGGTCGAGCAGTACTTC
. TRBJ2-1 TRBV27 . CASTRSSSYNEQFF TGTGCCAGCACACGATCGAGCTCCTACAATGAGCAGTTCTTC
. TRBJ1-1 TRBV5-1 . CASSLVGGLQPEAFF TGCGCCAGCAGCTTGGTCGGGGGGCTTCAACCTGAAGCTTTCTTT
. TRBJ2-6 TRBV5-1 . CASSLDGQSGANVLTF TGCGCCAGCAGCTTAGACGGACAGTCGGGGGCCAACGTCCTGACTTTC
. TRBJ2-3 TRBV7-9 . CASSRGATDTQYF TGTGCCAGCAGTCGGGGGGCCACAGATACGCAGTATTTT
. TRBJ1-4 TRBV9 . CASSPRGTADEKLFF TGTGCCAGCAGCCCCAGAGGGACGGCGGATGAAAAACTGTTTTTT
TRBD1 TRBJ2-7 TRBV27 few CASSLWTGITYEQYF TGTGCCAGCAGTTTATGGACAGGGATTACCTACGAGCAGTACTTC
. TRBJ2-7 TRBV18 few CASSPPGPTYEQYF TGTGCCAGCTCACCACCGGGCCCCACGTACGAGCAGTACTTC
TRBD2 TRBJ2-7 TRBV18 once CASSPGLASEQYF TGTGCCAGCTCACCGGGACTAGCCTCCGAGCAGTACTTC
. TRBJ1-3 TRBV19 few CASRDGSSGNTIYF TGTGCCAGCCGGGACGGCAGCTCTGGAAACACCATATATTTT
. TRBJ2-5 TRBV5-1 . CASSPGPEETQYF TGCGCCAGCAGCCCGGGACCAGAAGAGACCCAGTACTTC
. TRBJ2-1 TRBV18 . CASSPPSGFNEQFF TGTGCCAGCTCACCACCGAGTGGGTTCAATGAGCAGTTCTTC
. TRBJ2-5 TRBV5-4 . CASSWVTTPQETQYF TGTGCCAGCAGCTGGGTGACTACCCCCCAAGAGACCCAGTACTTC
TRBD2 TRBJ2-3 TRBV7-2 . CASSLGLAADTQYF TGTGCCAGCAGCTTAGGACTAGCGGCAGATACGCAGTATTTT
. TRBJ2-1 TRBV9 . CASSPSTYNEQFF TGTGCCAGCAGCCCTAGTACGTACAATGAGCAGTTCTTC
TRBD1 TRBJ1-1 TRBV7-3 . CASSLDRGQNTEAFF TGTGCCAGCAGCCTAGACAGGGGGCAGAACACTGAAGCTTTCTTT
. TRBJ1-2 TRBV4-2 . CASSQDGAGYTF TGTGCCAGCAGCCAAGATGGGGCTGGCTACACCTTC
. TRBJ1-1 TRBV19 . CASSIGGGQGTEAFF TGTGCCAGTAGTATAGGGGGGGGGCAGGGCACTGAAGCTTTCTTT
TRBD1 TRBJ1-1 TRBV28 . CASSTRTGGRNTEAFF TGTGCCAGCAGTACTAGGACAGGGGGCAGGAACACTGAAGCTTTCTTT
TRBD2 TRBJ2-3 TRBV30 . CAWSVLSSGRDTQYF TGTGCCTGGAGTGTACTTTCTAGCGGGAGAGATACGCAGTATTTT
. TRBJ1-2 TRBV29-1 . CSVEEGQGNGYTF TGCAGCGTTGAAGAAGGGCAGGGGAACGGCTACACCTTC
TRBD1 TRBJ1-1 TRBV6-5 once CASSYPGGGYTEAFF TGTGCCAGCAGTTACCCGGGAGGGGGCTACACTGAAGCTTTCTTT
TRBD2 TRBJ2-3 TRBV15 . CATSSSGRTDTQYF TGTGCCACCAGTAGTAGCGGGCGGACAGATACGCAGTATTTT
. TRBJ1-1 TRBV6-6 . CASRQGPNTEAFF TGTGCCAGCAGGCAGGGTCCGAACACTGAAGCTTTCTTT
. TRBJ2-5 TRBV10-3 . CAISGAQETQYF TGTGCCATCAGTGGGGCGCAAGAGACCCAGTACTTC
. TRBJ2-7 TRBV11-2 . CASSLLQFRNYEQYF TGTGCCAGCAGCTTATTACAGTTCCGAAACTACGAGCAGTACTTC
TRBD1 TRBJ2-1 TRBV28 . CASSAPRFDRGGSYNEQFF TGTGCCAGCAGTGCGCCGAGGTTTGACAGGGGCGGCTCCTACAATGAGCAGTTCTTC
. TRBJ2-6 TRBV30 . CAWGRGDGANVLTF TGTGCCTGGGGGAGAGGGGACGGGGCCAACGTCCTGACTTTC
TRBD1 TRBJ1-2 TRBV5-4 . CASSQSAEGALYGYTF TGTGCCAGCAGTCAGAGCGCGGAGGGGGCATTATATGGCTACACCTTC
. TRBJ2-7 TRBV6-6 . CASSYSTYEQYF TGTGCCAGCAGTTACTCGACCTACGAGCAGTACTTC
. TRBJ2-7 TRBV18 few CASSPNREEQYF TGTGCCAGCTCACCTAACAGGGAAGAGCAGTACTTC
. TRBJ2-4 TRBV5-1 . CASSLGPGLKNIQYF TGCGCCAGCAGCCTCGGACCGGGATTGAAAAACATTCAGTACTTC
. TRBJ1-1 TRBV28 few CASSLTPTEAFF TGTGCCAGCAGTTTAACCCCCACTGAAGCTTTCTTT
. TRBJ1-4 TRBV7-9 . CASSARRQETNEKLFF TGTGCCAGCAGCGCCCGTCGACAGGAAACAAATGAAAAACTGTTTTTT
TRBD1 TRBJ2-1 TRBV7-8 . CASSFGRDRGMHNEQFF TGTGCCAGCAGCTTTGGGAGGGACAGGGGGATGCACAATGAGCAGTTCTTC
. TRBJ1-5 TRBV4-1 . CASSHPGGNQPQHF TGCGCCAGCAGCCACCCAGGGGGCAATCAGCCCCAGCATTTT